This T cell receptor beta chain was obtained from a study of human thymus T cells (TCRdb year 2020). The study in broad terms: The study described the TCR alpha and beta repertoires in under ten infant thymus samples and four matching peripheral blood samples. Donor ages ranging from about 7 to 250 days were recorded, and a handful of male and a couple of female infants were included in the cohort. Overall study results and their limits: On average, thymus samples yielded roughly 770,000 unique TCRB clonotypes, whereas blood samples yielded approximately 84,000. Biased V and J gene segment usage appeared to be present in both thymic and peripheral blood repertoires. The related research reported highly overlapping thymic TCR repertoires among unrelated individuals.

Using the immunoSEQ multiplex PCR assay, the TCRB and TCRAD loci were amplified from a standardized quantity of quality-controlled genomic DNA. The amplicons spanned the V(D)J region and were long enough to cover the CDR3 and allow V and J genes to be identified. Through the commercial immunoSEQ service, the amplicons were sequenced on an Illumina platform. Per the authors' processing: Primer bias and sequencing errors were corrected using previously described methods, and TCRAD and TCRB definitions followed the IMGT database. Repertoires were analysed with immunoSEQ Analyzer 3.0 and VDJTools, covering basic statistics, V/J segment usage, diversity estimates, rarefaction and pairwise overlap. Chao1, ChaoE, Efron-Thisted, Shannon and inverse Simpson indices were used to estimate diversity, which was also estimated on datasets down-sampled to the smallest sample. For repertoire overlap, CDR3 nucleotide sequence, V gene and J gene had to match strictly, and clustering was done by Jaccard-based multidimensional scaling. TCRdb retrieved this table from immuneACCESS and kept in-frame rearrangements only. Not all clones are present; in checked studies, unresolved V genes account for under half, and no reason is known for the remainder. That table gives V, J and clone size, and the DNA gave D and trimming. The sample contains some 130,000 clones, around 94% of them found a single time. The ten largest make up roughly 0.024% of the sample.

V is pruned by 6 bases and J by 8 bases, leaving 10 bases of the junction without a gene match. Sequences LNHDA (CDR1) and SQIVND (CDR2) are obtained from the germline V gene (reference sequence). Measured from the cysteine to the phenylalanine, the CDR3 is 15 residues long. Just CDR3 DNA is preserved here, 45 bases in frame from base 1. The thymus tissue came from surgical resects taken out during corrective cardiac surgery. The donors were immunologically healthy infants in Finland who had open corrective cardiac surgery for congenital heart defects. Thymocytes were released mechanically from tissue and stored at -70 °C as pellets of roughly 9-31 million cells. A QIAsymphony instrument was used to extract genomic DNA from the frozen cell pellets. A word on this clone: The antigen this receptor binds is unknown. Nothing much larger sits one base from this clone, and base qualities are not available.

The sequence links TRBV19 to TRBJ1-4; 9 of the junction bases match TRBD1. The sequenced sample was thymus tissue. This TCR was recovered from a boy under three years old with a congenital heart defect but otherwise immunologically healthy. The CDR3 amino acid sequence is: CASSPDRGGKEKLFF. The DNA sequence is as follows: TGTGCCAGTAGCCCAGACAGGGGGGGGAAAGAAAAACTGTTTTTT.